The T cell receptor beta chain under discussion was sequenced for a study of cytomegalovirus exposure and HLA in healthy donors. Study findings and constraints: In a later analysis, V- and J-gene trimming of beta chains associated with a DCLRE1C missense variant, replicated independently. Most TCR sequences were rare, but some public TCRs occurred in many donors.

In the PCR, 60 Vbeta and 13 Jbeta primers were used. TCRdb keeps only in-frame clones here, not all; method: immunoSEQ multiplex PCR. This repertoire shows roughly 100,000 clones, over 70% found once; its top ten account for approximately 5.1%. The V and J ends lost 5 bases and 0 bases respectively, with 5 bases between them. The CDR3 is 12 residues long. CDR1 is SGHTA, CDR2 FQGNSA, per germline. Only a few counts were recorded for this clone. The antigen is unknown. The final CDR3 position lacks the conserved phenylalanine or tryptophan, pointing to a likely read error. The TCR comes from a male donor in good health and CMV-seronegative. V usage is TRBV7-2 and J usage is TRBJ2-7; D remains unclear. The sequenced material came from PBMCs. The CDR3 DNA follows: TGTGCCAGCAGCCGGAGCTCCTACGAGCAGTACCTC. Its translation is CASSRSSYEQYL.